These 18 T cell receptor beta chains originate from one sample sequenced in a study of shared clonotypes between healthy human individuals. Profiled with immunoSEQ multiplex PCR; TCRdb holds only in-frame clones, not every one. Of roughly 2,300,000 clones listed, just under 95% were seen once; the top ten hold around 0.38%. The sequenced sample was naive CD4+ T cells from PBMCs. The subset was: CD45RA+ positively selected. These receptors were collected from a man aged 18 to 29 in good health. Some clones in this sample may be carry-over from other donors' samples.

This chain links TRBV19 with TRBJ1-3; 8 bases line up with TRBD1. From germline, CDR1 is LNHDA and CDR2 SQIVND (reference sequence). V trimming: 6 bases; J trimming: 4 bases; junction bases outside the gene matches: 14. The CDR3 totals 17 residues. CDR3 region: CASSPMGWTGSGNTIYF. DNA of the CDR3: TGTGCCAGTAGCCCTATGGGTTGGACAGGGTCCGGAAACACCATATATTTT. Combining the CDR3 with reference TRBV19 and TRBJ1-3 gives the whole variable domain DGGITQSPKYLFRKEGQNVTLSCEQNLNHDAMYWYRQDPGQGLRLIYYSQIVNDFQKGDIAEGYSVSREKKESFPLTVTSAQKNPTAFYLCASSPMGWTGSGNTIYFGEGSWLTVV.

This clone was found once. The sample carries other DNA sequences with the same CDR3. This sequence joins TRBV28 and TRBJ2-7; D not resolved. Trimming took off 3 bases at V and 3 bases at J, with 12 bases between the two ends. The CDR3 length is 14 residues. Germline V gene sequence: CDR1 MDHEN, CDR2 SYDVKM. The CDR3 DNA follows: TGTGCCAGCAGTTTTCGTGGCAGAAACTACGAGCAGTACTTC. Protein product: CASSFRGRNYEQYF.

The sample holds a few counts of this clone. Other DNA variants within this sample encode the same CDR3. The chain employs TRBV30 and TRBJ2-1; D remains unclear. This CDR3 region has 11 residues. Between the trimmed V and J ends, which lost 0 bases and 6 bases, there was a span of 3 bases. Germline CDR1 is GTSNPN and CDR2 is SVGIG (reference sequence). The CDR3 DNA is TGTGCCTGGAGTGTACGCAATGAGCAGTTCTTC. Amino acids: CAWSVRNEQFF.

CDR3 nucleotides: TGTGCCAGCAGTTTCGAGGGAATAGATACGCAGTATTTT. It yields the protein CASSFEGIDTQYF. The chain couples TRBV28 to TRBJ2-3, with D possibly TRBD2 on 5 matching bases. CDR1 and CDR2 from the germline V gene are MDHEN and SYDVKM. Trimming stripped 3 bases from V and 5 bases from J, with 9 bases between. The length of the CDR3 is 13 residues.

The gene calls are TRBV28 and TRBJ2-2; D perhaps matches TRBD1 (5 bases). V was cut by 3 bases and J by 0 bases, with 17 bases left in between. This CDR3 contains 18 residues. CDR1 MDHEN and CDR2 SYDVKM come from the germline V gene. DNA of the CDR3: TGTGCCAGCAGTTTTCCCCTAAGGGGCGGTTCGAACACCGGGGAGCTGTTTTTT. It is translated as CASSFPLRGGSNTGELFF.

CDR3 protein: CASSADSSGEQFF. For the CDR3, the DNA is TGTGCCAGCAGCGCAGACTCAAGTGGGGAGCAGTTCTTC. This chain connects TRBV11-3 to TRBJ2-1, with D uncertain. V was pared by 5 bases and J by 10 bases, with 15 bases between. Germline V gene lookup returns CDR1 SGHNT and CDR2 YENEEA. The CDR3 contains 13 residues.

J is TRBJ1-4 and V is TRBV30; maybe TRBD1 (5 bases). The CDR3 loop spans 14 amino acids. The germline gives CDR1 GTSNPN, CDR2 SVGIG (reference sequence). The germline V and J ends were trimmed by 2 bases and 4 bases, with 11 bases remaining between them. CDR3 DNA: TGTGCCTGGAGTAGGAACGGGGGTAATGAAAAACTGTTTTTT. This encodes CAWSRNGGNEKLFF.

V and J are TRBV7-9 and TRBJ2-1, with 12 bases fitting TRBD2. Germline loops: CDR1 SEHNR, CDR2 FQNEAQ (reference sequence). This CDR3 has 18 amino acids. With 4 bases clipped from V and 0 bases from J, the junction kept 7 bases outside the gene matches. Written as DNA, the CDR3 is TGTGCCAGCAGCTCGACTAGCGGGAGATCCTTCTCCTACAATGAGCAGTTCTTC. It encodes CASSSTSGRSFSYNEQFF.

The V call is TRBV7-9, the J call TRBJ2-1, with 8 bases lining up with TRBD2. Germline assignment: CDR1 SEHNR and CDR2 FQNEAQ (reference sequence). CDR3 size: 16 residues. Losses at the gene ends were 5 bases for V and 6 bases for J; bases not matched to a gene: 12. DNA of the CDR3: TGTGCCAGCAGCCCCCAGGGCGGGAGGATGGGCAATGAGCAGTTCTTC. Translated: CASSPQGGRMGNEQFF.

This chain joins TRBV10-3 and TRBJ1-6; D ambiguous. In germline, CDR1 is ENHRY, CDR2 SYGVKD. This CDR3 has 14 amino acids. Trimming left V 7 bases short and J 9 bases short, with 16 bases between. The CDR3 DNA is TGTGCCATCAACGATGGCCGGGCGGTTTCACCCCTCCACTTT. Translation: CAINDGRAVSPLHF.

The chain has TRBV5-6 and TRBJ1-5; D not resolved. V was cut by 2 bases and J by 0 bases, with 15 bases left in between. CDR1 is SGHDT, CDR2 YYEEEE, per germline. This CDR3 spans 17 amino acids. This CDR3 reads CASSLGSAPYSNQPQHF. The CDR3 nucleotides are TGTGCCAGCAGCTTAGGGTCGGCCCCGTATAGCAATCAGCCCCAGCATTTT.

The CDR3 sequence is CASTIRQGGFTEAFF. In nucleotides, the CDR3 is TGTGCCAGCACCATCAGACAGGGGGGATTCACTGAAGCTTTCTTT. The V gene is TRBV6-5, the J gene TRBJ1-1, with 9 bases that match TRBD1. This CDR3 has 15 residues. Germline CDR1 is MNHEY and CDR2 is SVGAGI. V was pared by 7 bases and J by 4 bases, with 10 bases of the junction left unmatched.

This chain connects TRBV5-8 to TRBJ2-7; perhaps TRBD2 as D (6 bases). This CDR3 spans 11 amino acids. CDR1 and CDR2 from the germline V gene are SGHTS and YDEGEE. V dropped 3 bases and J dropped 12 bases, with 13 bases sitting between them. The CDR3 reads CASSSHGGRYF. The DNA of the CDR3 is TGTGCCAGCAGCTCACATGGAGGGAGGTACTTC.

J is TRBJ2-6 and V is TRBV5-1; possibly TRBD1 for D (5 bases). Germline V CDR1 and CDR2: SGHRS, YFSETQ. The V end was cut by 0 bases, the J end by 1 base, with 11 bases between. The CDR3 length is 17 residues. In nucleotides, the CDR3 is TGCGCCAGCAGCTTGGCCGCAGGGAAGTCTGGGGCCAACGTCCTGACTTTC. Translating gives CASSLAAGKSGANVLTF.

The V gene is TRBV7-9, the J gene TRBJ1-1; 8 bases map to TRBD1. The length of the CDR3 is 16 residues. Germline V gene lookup returns CDR1 SEHNR and CDR2 FQNEAQ (reference sequence). V trimming: 1 base; J trimming: 6 bases; junction bases outside the gene matches: 10. CDR3 sequence: CASSLVSGDRKSEAFF. In DNA, the CDR3 is TGTGCCAGCAGCTTAGTCTCGGGGGACAGGAAATCTGAAGCTTTCTTT.

V gene TRBV18 combines with J gene TRBJ2-3; D unclear. This CDR3 region has 15 residues. The germline V gene has CDR1 KGHSH and CDR2 LQKENI. The V gene lost 2 bases and the J gene lost 2 bases, with 11 bases spanning the gap. The chain's CDR3 is CASSPGTWATDTQYF. Here the CDR3 DNA reads TGTGCCAGCTCACCAGGCACTTGGGCCACAGATACGCAGTATTTT.

The chain uses TRBV10-3 and TRBJ1-3; D remains ambiguous. This CDR3 spans 15 amino acids. Germline CDR1 and CDR2: ENHRY and SYGVKD. The V gene lost 0 bases and the J gene lost 2 bases, with 8 bases spanning the gap. The CDR3 DNA reads TGTGCCATCAGTGAGTCAGCGTACCCTGGAAACACCATATATTTT. It specifies CAISESAYPGNTIYF.

This clone was seen a few times. V gene TRBV28 combines with J gene TRBJ1-1; D uncertain. CDR1 and CDR2 (germline): MDHEN, SYDVKM. V was cut by 7 bases and J by 1 base, with 16 bases left in between. The CDR3 sequence is 15 residues long. This chain's CDR3 is CASKINSARNTEAFF. CDR3 DNA sequence: TGTGCCAGCAAAATAAACAGCGCCCGGAACACTGAAGCTTTCTTT.